This paragraph covers one T cell receptor (beta chain) sequence. Its antigen remains unknown. Stated treatment: roughly 10-day PBMC culture with coronavirus spike peptide pools or control peptides (ViraFEST assay). For ViraFEST, peptide pools expanded antigen-specific T cells, after which the TCRs were sequenced. Trimming took off 2 bases at V and 2 bases at J, with 6 bases between the two ends. The germline CDR1 and CDR2 sequences are SNHLY and FYNNEI. There are 13 residues in the CDR3. This specimen belongs to a study of vaccination and CD4 T cells after COVID-19. The overall study: The convalescent group had six males, four females, seven Caucasians, two Asians, one multiracial. Study results and limitations: 304 of 307 vaccine-specific clones from convalescent patients were spike mono-reactive. Median SARS-CoV-2-reactive clonotype numbers went up from around 20 to 38, but not significantly.

The study sequenced cultured CD4+ T cell DNA using the Oncomine TCR Beta short-read assay. In TCRdb, the PCR reads were re-called with MiXCR into one record per CDR3 protein. The top ten clones hold roughly a sixth of a sample with more than 10,000 distinct CDR3 sequences, approximately 52% of them seen once. The genes are TRBV2 and TRBJ2-5, with D hard to call. Sequences were obtained from CD4+ T cells from blood, cultured in vitro. The TCR was taken from a human donor who had recovered from COVID-19. CDR3 nucleotide sequence: TGTGCCAGCAGTGAAAGTCAGCAAGAGACCCAGTACTTC. It is translated as CASSESQQETQYF. The full variable domain, with the rest looked up from reference TRBV2 and TRBJ2-5, is EPEVTQTPSHQVTQMGQEVILRCVPISNHLYFYWYRQILGQKVEFLVSFYNNEISEKSEIFDDQFSVERPDGSNFTLKIRSTKLEDSAMYFCASSESQQETQYFGPGTRLLVL.